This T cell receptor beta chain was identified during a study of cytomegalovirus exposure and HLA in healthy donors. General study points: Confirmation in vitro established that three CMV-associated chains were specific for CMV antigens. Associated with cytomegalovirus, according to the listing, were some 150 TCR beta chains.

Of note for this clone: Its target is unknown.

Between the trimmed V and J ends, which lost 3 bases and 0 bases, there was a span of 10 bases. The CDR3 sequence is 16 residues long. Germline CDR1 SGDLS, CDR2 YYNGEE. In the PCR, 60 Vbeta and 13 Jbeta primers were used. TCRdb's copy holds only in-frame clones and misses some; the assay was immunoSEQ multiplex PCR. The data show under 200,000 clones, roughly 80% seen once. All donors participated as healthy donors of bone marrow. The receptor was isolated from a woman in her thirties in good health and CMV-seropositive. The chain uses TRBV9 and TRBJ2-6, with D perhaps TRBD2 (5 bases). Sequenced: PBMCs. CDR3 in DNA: TGTGCCAGCAGCGCCAAGGGAGTCTCTGGGGCCAACGTCCTGACTTTC. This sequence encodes CASSAKGVSGANVLTF.